This T cell receptor (beta chain) was identified during a study of T cells in localized non-small cell lung cancer. Study-wide results and caveats: The greatest T cell clonality was found in uninvolved adjacent lung (higher than in tumor).

To note about this clone: Antigen: not known.

Germline V gene data show CDR1 as SGHDN and CDR2 as FVKESK. Trimming took 4 bases from V and 7 from J, leaving 10 bases between them. The CDR3 loop spans 13 amino acids. Sequenced by immunoSEQ multiplex PCR; TCRdb stores in-frame clones only, minus some. The sample records 25,000 to 35,000 clones, 80% to 90% being singletons. The receptor was derived from a woman aged 35 to 69 with stage I lung adenocarcinoma. The chain carries TRBV14 and TRBJ2-2, with a possible D match to TRBD1 (7 bases). The input for sequencing was peripheral blood, taken before any cancer treatment. The CDR3 is CASSPQGGGELFF. Here the CDR3 DNA reads TGTGCCAGCAGCCCCCAGGGGGGCGGGGAGCTGTTTTTT.